The rows below give T cell receptor beta chains drawn from one sample of a study of blood T cells in healthy people across ages. TCRdb reanalysed the 5' RACE reads using MiXCR and keeps one entry per CDR3 protein. The data contain over a million distinct CDR3 sequences, around 40% of them singletons. Sample: blood. These receptors all stem from a young woman in good health. Each CDR3 is given without its conserved first and last residue. Each record gives: clone size, J gene, CDR3 length, V gene, CDR3 protein. Clone sizes are given selectively: once, few, many, or a class where the clone is expanded.

clone_size: few
j_call: TRBJ2-2
cdr3_length: 11
v_call: TRBV12-3/TRBV12-4
cdr3_aa: ASSRENTGELF

clone_size: .
j_call: TRBJ2-3
cdr3_length: 13
v_call: TRBV6-6
cdr3_aa: ASRSQREGSDTQY

clone_size: few
j_call: TRBJ2-5
cdr3_length: 13
v_call: TRBV9
cdr3_aa: ASSAGGSRQETQY

clone_size: .
j_call: TRBJ2-1
cdr3_length: 14
v_call: TRBV7-6
cdr3_aa: ASSSSSANSYNEQF

clone_size: .
j_call: .
cdr3_length: 12
v_call: TRBV6-6
cdr3_aa: ASSYDRFSYEQY

clone_size: few
j_call: TRBJ1-4
cdr3_length: 12
v_call: TRBV30
cdr3_aa: AWSGQPTNEKLF

clone_size: .
j_call: TRBJ2-7
cdr3_length: 13
v_call: TRBV2
cdr3_aa: ASRGLAGATNEQY

clone_size: .
j_call: TRBJ2-3
cdr3_length: 13
v_call: TRBV9
cdr3_aa: VSSVRGGLTDTRY

clone_size: .
j_call: TRBJ1-1
cdr3_length: 9
v_call: TRBV12-3/TRBV12-4
cdr3_aa: ASRSDTEAF

clone_size: .
j_call: TRBJ2-7
cdr3_length: 12
v_call: TRBV24-1
cdr3_aa: ATRATWGPNEQY

clone_size: .
j_call: TRBJ2-7
cdr3_length: 12
v_call: TRBV11-2
cdr3_aa: ASSRPGVAYEQY

clone_size: .
j_call: .
cdr3_length: 14
v_call: TRBV5-1
cdr3_aa: ASSLDGRAGTYEQY

clone_size: .
j_call: TRBJ2-1
cdr3_length: 16
v_call: TRBV11-2
cdr3_aa: ASSLVVTGTGLYNEQF

clone_size: .
j_call: TRBJ2-7
cdr3_length: 16
v_call: TRBV12-3/TRBV12-4
cdr3_aa: ASSLRLAGGSTYYEQY

clone_size: .
j_call: TRBJ1-5
cdr3_length: 15
v_call: TRBV27
cdr3_aa: ASSPKRDREPNQPQH

clone_size: .
j_call: TRBJ1-1
cdr3_length: 13
v_call: TRBV2
cdr3_aa: ASIRDRAAETEAF

clone_size: .
j_call: TRBJ2-1
cdr3_length: 12
v_call: TRBV29-1
cdr3_aa: SVETGGMGNEQF

clone_size: .
j_call: TRBJ2-5
cdr3_length: 13
v_call: TRBV5-1
cdr3_aa: ASSLGTASQETQY

clone_size: .
j_call: TRBJ2-2
cdr3_length: 12
v_call: TRBV11-2
cdr3_aa: ASSSVRCIGELF

clone_size: once
j_call: TRBJ2-6
cdr3_length: 16
v_call: TRBV15
cdr3_aa: ATSRVVLRDSGANVLT

clone_size: few
j_call: TRBJ2-7
cdr3_length: 14
v_call: TRBV20-1
cdr3_aa: SAGGGSGGPSYAQY

clone_size: .
j_call: TRBJ1-1
cdr3_length: 13
v_call: TRBV27
cdr3_aa: ASRRQGNRNTEAF

clone_size: .
j_call: TRBJ1-6
cdr3_length: 10
v_call: TRBV3-1
cdr3_aa: ASSQVRSDLH

clone_size: .
j_call: TRBJ1-1
cdr3_length: 12
v_call: TRBV5-6
cdr3_aa: ASSLAPWNTEAF

clone_size: .
j_call: TRBJ2-5
cdr3_length: 12
v_call: TRBV7-9
cdr3_aa: ASSSSGETETQY

clone_size: .
j_call: TRBJ2-5
cdr3_length: 12
v_call: TRBV28
cdr3_aa: ASSFRAPSWTQY

clone_size: few
j_call: TRBJ1-2
cdr3_length: 12
v_call: TRBV5-1
cdr3_aa: ASSQQGDHYGYT

clone_size: .
j_call: TRBJ2-3
cdr3_length: 14
v_call: TRBV20-1
cdr3_aa: SARDLSGHGTDTQY

clone_size: few
j_call: TRBJ2-5
cdr3_length: 11
v_call: TRBV25-1
cdr3_aa: ASSDYAQETQY

clone_size: .
j_call: TRBJ2-7
cdr3_length: 13
v_call: TRBV19
cdr3_aa: ASSDHSDGSYEQY

clone_size: .
j_call: TRBJ1-5
cdr3_length: 14
v_call: TRBV4-1
cdr3_aa: AGSQGVHLGYQPQH

clone_size: few
j_call: TRBJ1-5
cdr3_length: 13
v_call: TRBV6-2/TRBV6-3
cdr3_aa: ASSWGAGGHQPQH

clone_size: few
j_call: TRBJ2-5
cdr3_length: 12
v_call: TRBV7-9
cdr3_aa: ASSLVSGEETQY

clone_size: .
j_call: TRBJ2-5
cdr3_length: 12
v_call: TRBV6-5
cdr3_aa: ASTLNDRNPTQY

clone_size: .
j_call: TRBJ2-3
cdr3_length: 11
v_call: TRBV29-1
cdr3_aa: SVDLTSGDTQY

clone_size: .
j_call: TRBJ1-2
cdr3_length: 14
v_call: TRBV4-3
cdr3_aa: ASSQVRGAEVRGYT

clone_size: .
j_call: TRBJ2-3
cdr3_length: 13
v_call: TRBV7-2
cdr3_aa: ASSLVGHSTDTQY

clone_size: .
j_call: TRBJ1-1
cdr3_length: 12
v_call: TRBV15
cdr3_aa: ATTSDRGKAEAF

clone_size: many
j_call: TRBJ2-1
cdr3_length: 12
v_call: TRBV6-6
cdr3_aa: ASSYSTSGYEQF

clone_size: many
j_call: TRBJ2-7
cdr3_length: 14
v_call: TRBV28
cdr3_aa: ASSLSLAVLSYEQY

clone_size: .
j_call: TRBJ1-5
cdr3_length: 12
v_call: TRBV7-2
cdr3_aa: ASRIGGVDQPQH

clone_size: .
j_call: .
cdr3_length: 13
v_call: TRBV7-2
cdr3_aa: ASSPSAGVTYEQY

clone_size: .
j_call: TRBJ1-1
cdr3_length: 11
v_call: TRBV20-1
cdr3_aa: SASPPGLLKAF

clone_size: .
j_call: .
cdr3_length: 11
v_call: TRBV12-5
cdr3_aa: ASWGGPYNEQY

clone_size: .
j_call: TRBJ1-2
cdr3_length: 11
v_call: TRBV27
cdr3_aa: ASSVVSDYGYT

clone_size: once
j_call: TRBJ1-1
cdr3_length: 13
v_call: TRBV27
cdr3_aa: ASTSVFQGNTEAF

clone_size: .
j_call: TRBJ1-2
cdr3_length: 12
v_call: TRBV25-1
cdr3_aa: ASRDWDRNYGYT

clone_size: few
j_call: TRBJ2-1
cdr3_length: 16
v_call: TRBV4-3
cdr3_aa: ASSQDVAGARPNNEQF

clone_size: .
j_call: TRBJ2-1
cdr3_length: 12
v_call: TRBV12-3/TRBV12-4
cdr3_aa: ASSLGLGSHEQF

clone_size: .
j_call: TRBJ2-7
cdr3_length: 13
v_call: TRBV3-1
cdr3_aa: ASRPTALTSYEQY

clone_size: .
j_call: TRBJ1-1
cdr3_length: 11
v_call: TRBV4-1
cdr3_aa: ASSHPRGFEAF

clone_size: .
j_call: TRBJ2-7
cdr3_length: 10
v_call: TRBV20-1
cdr3_aa: SVHSENYEQY

clone_size: .
j_call: TRBJ2-5
cdr3_length: 12
v_call: TRBV3-1
cdr3_aa: ASSQGGQGREQY

clone_size: .
j_call: TRBJ2-1
cdr3_length: 13
v_call: TRBV6-2/TRBV6-3
cdr3_aa: ASSRNRGRVNEQF

clone_size: .
j_call: TRBJ1-1
cdr3_length: 10
v_call: TRBV30
cdr3_aa: AWNLQGTEAF

clone_size: .
j_call: TRBJ1-2
cdr3_length: 10
v_call: TRBV27
cdr3_aa: ASKTGNYGYT

clone_size: .
j_call: TRBJ1-4
cdr3_length: 12
v_call: TRBV7-9
cdr3_aa: ASSRPGLNEKLF

clone_size: few
j_call: TRBJ2-1
cdr3_length: 14
v_call: TRBV5-1
cdr3_aa: ASSFPSGGTYNEQF

clone_size: few
j_call: TRBJ1-2
cdr3_length: 12
v_call: TRBV6-1
cdr3_aa: ASSSRLGRYGYT